This T cell receptor beta chain is from a study of blood T cell repertoires in COVID-19. Germline CDR1 is LNHDA and CDR2 is SQIVND (reference sequence). The J segment lost 0 bases and the V segment lost 6 bases, leaving 5 bases of the junction unmatched. The CDR3 covers 14 residues. TCRdb keeps only in-frame clones here, not all; method: immunoSEQ multiplex PCR. The sample has tens of thousands of clones, approximately 84% seen once. The TCR originated in a man in his 70s with acute or convalescent COVID-19. The chain employs TRBV19 and TRBJ2-7, with 7 bases matching TRBD1. Input material: peripheral blood. In DNA form, the CDR3 reads TGTGCCAGTAGGGGGACAGCAAGCTCCTACGAGCAGTACTTC. As protein: CASRGTASSYEQYF. Drawing the rest from reference TRBV19 and TRBJ2-7, the complete variable domain is DGGITQSPKYLFRKEGQNVTLSCEQNLNHDAMYWYRQDPGQGLRLIYYSQIVNDFQKGDIAEGYSVSREKKESFPLTVTSAQKNPTAFYLCASRGTASSYEQYFGPGTRLTVT.